This TCR beta chain comes out of a study of PD-L1 blockade in urothelial cancer. Study at large: Males with bladder-origin urothelial cancer made up about 90% of the 29 patients. Prior chemotherapy regimens per patient numbered 0 to 3. Analyses were performed on blood at 3 weeks after treatment start (the second dose) and at 6 weeks.

Sequencing was performed with immunoSEQ multiplex PCR; in TCRdb, only in-frame clones are kept and a portion is missing. The sample includes 100,000 to 150,000 clones, roughly 86% of them seen just once. The time point here: peripheral blood 6 weeks after treatment start. The receptor comes from a man between 50 and 59 years old with urothelial cancer. The sample here was PBMCs, taken around atezolizumab (anti-PD-L1) treatment.

The CDR3 coding sequence is TGCGCCAGCAGCTTGGGCAGGGGGCATCAGCCCCAGCATTTT. This gives the protein CASSLGRGHQPQHF. This chain connects TRBV5-1 to TRBJ1-5; TRBD1 matches at 8 bases. Germline V lookup: CDR1 SGHRS, CDR2 YFSETQ. The ends lost 0 bases at V and 5 bases at J; junction bases unmatched: 1. This CDR3 spans 14 amino acids. The variable domain in full, with the rest retrieved from reference TRBV5-1 and TRBJ1-5, is KAGVTQTPRYLIKTRGQQVTLSCSPISGHRSVSWYQQTPGQGLQFLFEYFSETQRNKGNFPGRFSGRQFSNSRSEMNVSTLELGDSALYLCASSLGRGHQPQHFGDGTRLSIL.